Below are 4 T cell receptor beta chains sequenced from a single sample in a study of T cell responses to AZD1222 COVID-19 vaccine. Sequenced by immunoSEQ multiplex PCR; TCRdb stores in-frame clones only, minus some. The data contain 150,000 to 200,000 clones, about 91% of them seen just once; the ten biggest clones take up 4.4%. The sequenced sample was peripheral blood, obtained on day 0 of AZD1222 vaccination. Every receptor here comes from an adult in good health.

On this clone: One end of the junction varies from germline; a read error may be responsible. J is TRBJ2-3 and V is TRBV6-5; D may be TRBD1 (5 bases). The CDR3 has 15 amino acids. Germline-derived CDR1 and CDR2 are MNHEY and SVGAGI. The CDR3 DNA reads TGTGCCGGCAGCAATCAGGGTTTGCCCACAGATACGCAGTATTTT. This sequence encodes CAGSNQGLPTDTQYF.

The chain recombines TRBV30 with TRBJ2-7; the match to TRBD2 covers 10 bases. V trimming: 3 bases; J trimming: 3 bases; junction bases outside the gene matches: 2. CDR3 length equals 13 residues. Germline loops: CDR1 GTSNPN, CDR2 SVGIG (reference sequence). CDR3 region: CAWSASGGYEQYF. DNA of the CDR3: TGTGCCTGGAGCGCTAGCGGGGGCTACGAGCAGTACTTC.

The rearrangement joins TRBV24-1 to TRBJ1-3, with 8 bases aligning to TRBD1. The CDR3 runs to 17 residues. V shed 3 bases and J 4 bases; nucleotides not matched to a gene: 10. Germline-derived CDR1 and CDR2 are KGHDR and SFDVKD. CDR3 loop: CATSDGGQGASGNTIYF. The CDR3 DNA reads TGTGCCACCAGTGATGGGGGTCAGGGGGCATCAGGAAACACCATATATTTT.

V and J are TRBV5-1 and TRBJ1-2, with 8 bases matching TRBD1. The V gene end was trimmed by 1 base and the J gene end by 5 bases; junction bases not matched to a gene: 16. CDR1 and CDR2 from the germline V gene are SGHRS and YFSETQ. This CDR3 is 18 amino acids long. The CDR3 sequence: CASSLSLGTGGSGYGYTF. DNA for the CDR3: TGCGCCAGCAGCTTGTCCCTGGGTACAGGGGGTTCTGGTTATGGCTACACCTTC.